Below, 6 T cell receptor beta chains from the same sample are listed, as sequenced in a study of T cell repertoires in cytomegalovirus infection (dated by TCRdb to between 2018 and 2021). TCRdb shows the sequencer as Illumina HiSeq 1500. TCRdb trimmed public reads at Q25 via fastp, called clones via MiXCR and kept in-frame beta chains. Every distinct CDR3 protein forms one entry, paired with its most common genes and DNA. This sample comprises 830,000 or so distinct CDR3 sequences, approximately 30% of them detected only once. The ten largest clones take up approximately 13% of the sample. These receptors' targets are unknown. Interpreted using the paper, the treatment or condition label stands for: in vitro stimulation with specific CMV peptide epitopes to enrich CMV-specific T cells. The sequencing here drew on cultured CD8+ T cells from PBMCs, taken from culture after CMV antigen stimulation. These receptors all stem from a human donor in good health (CMV status not recorded). Some clones in this sample may be carry-over from other donors' samples.

This rearrangement joins TRBV2 to TRBJ2-1; weak D call: TRBD2 (6 bases). Germline CDR1 SNHLY, CDR2 FYNNEI. The CDR3 loop spans 13 amino acids. Trimming stripped 3 bases from V and 8 bases from J, with 11 bases between. The CDR3 nucleotides read TGTGCCAGCAGTGAGGGAGGAAGATATGAGCAGTTCTTC. This translates into CASSEGGRYEQFF.

Note on this clonotype: This sequence may be a read error, since a much larger clone differs from it by one base. CDR3: CASSSGPMVFYQPQHF. In nucleotides, the CDR3 is TGTGCCAGCAGTTCCGGGCCGATGGTATTCTATCAGCCCCAGCATTTT. The chain couples TRBV6-2 or TRBV6-3 to TRBJ1-5; D is unclear. CDR3 length: 16 amino acids. CDR1 and CDR2 from the germline V gene are MNHEY and SVGEGT. Trimming cost V 4 bases and J 5 bases, with 18 bases left between them.

In this sample, this clonotype turned up many times. V usage is TRBV7-2 and J usage is TRBJ1-2; 10 bases agree with TRBD1. The CDR3 covers 16 residues. Germline V gene sequence: CDR1 SGHTA, CDR2 FQGNSA. V lost 2 bases to trimming and J lost 2 bases; unmatched junction nucleotides: 5. The CDR3 region has the DNA TGTGCCAGCAGCTTAACTACGGGACAGGGGAACTATGGCTACACCTTC. Protein: CASSLTTGQGNYGYTF.

The gene calls are TRBV10-3 and TRBJ1-5, with TRBD1 identical over 7 bases. The V and J ends lost 10 bases and 4 bases, in that order; junction bases with no gene match: 10. CDR3 length: 14 residues. Germline-derived CDR1 and CDR2 are ENHRY and SYGVKD. This CDR3 reads CATHAGQTNQPQHF. The CDR3 coding sequence is TGTGCCACCCATGCGGGACAGACTAATCAGCCCCAGCATTTT.

There are a few counts of this clonotype. The chain is built from TRBV27 and TRBJ1-2, with D perhaps TRBD1 (5 bases). Per the germline V gene, CDR1 is MNHEY and CDR2 is SMNVEV (reference sequence). Trimming left V 7 bases short and J 5 bases short, with 8 bases between. This CDR3 region has 11 residues. CDR3 protein: CASTPGYGYTF. DNA of the CDR3: TGTGCCAGCACCCCAGGGTATGGCTACACCTTC.

The J gene is TRBJ2-2, the V gene TRBV11-2, with 9 bases aligning to TRBD2. Germline trimming cut 4 bases from V and 7 bases from J; bases unmatched to any gene: 7. Germline V gene data show CDR1 as SGHAT and CDR2 as FQNNGV. The CDR3 has 15 amino acids. The CDR3 spells CASSSVPSGVGELFF. In DNA, the CDR3 is TGTGCCAGCAGCTCTGTCCCTAGCGGGGTCGGGGAGCTGTTTTTT. Based on the CDR3 plus reference TRBV11-2 and TRBJ2-2, the full variable domain is EAGVAQSPRYKIIEKRQSVAFWCNPISGHATLYWYQQILGQGPKLLIQFQNNGVVDDSQLPKDRFSAERLKGVDSTLKIQPAKLEDSAVYLCASSSVPSGVGELFFGEGSRLTVL.